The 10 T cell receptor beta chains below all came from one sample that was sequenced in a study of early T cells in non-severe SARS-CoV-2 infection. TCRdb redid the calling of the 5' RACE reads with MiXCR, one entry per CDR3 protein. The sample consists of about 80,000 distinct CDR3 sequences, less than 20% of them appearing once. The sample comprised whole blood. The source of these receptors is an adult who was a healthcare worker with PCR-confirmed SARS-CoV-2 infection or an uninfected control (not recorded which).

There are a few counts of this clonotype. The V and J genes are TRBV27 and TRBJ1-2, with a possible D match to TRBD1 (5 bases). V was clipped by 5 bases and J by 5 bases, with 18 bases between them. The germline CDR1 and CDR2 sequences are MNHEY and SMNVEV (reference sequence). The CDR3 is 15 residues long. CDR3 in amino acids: CASSPSQGQGYGYTF. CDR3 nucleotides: TGTGCCAGCAGTCCCTCCCAGGGCCAAGGGTATGGCTACACCTTC.

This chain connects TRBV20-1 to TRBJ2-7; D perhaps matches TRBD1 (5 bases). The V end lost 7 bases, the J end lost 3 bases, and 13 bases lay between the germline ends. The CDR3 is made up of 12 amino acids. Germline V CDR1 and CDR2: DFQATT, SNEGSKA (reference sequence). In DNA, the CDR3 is TGCAGTGGCGCAGACAGCGACTACGAGCAGTACTTC. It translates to CSGADSDYEQYF.

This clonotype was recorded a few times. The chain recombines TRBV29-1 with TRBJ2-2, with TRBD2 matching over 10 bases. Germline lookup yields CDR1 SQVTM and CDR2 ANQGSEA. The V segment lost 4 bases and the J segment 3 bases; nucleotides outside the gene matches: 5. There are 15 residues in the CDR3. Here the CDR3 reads CSVVTSGLHTGELFF. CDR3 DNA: TGCAGCGTTGTGACTAGCGGGCTTCACACCGGGGAGCTGTTTTTT.

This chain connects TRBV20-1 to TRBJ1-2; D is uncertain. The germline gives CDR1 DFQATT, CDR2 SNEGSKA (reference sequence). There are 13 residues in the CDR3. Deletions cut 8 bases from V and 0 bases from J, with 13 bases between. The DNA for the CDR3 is TGCAGTATTGGTGAAGGGACTAACTATGGCTACACCTTC. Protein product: CSIGEGTNYGYTF.

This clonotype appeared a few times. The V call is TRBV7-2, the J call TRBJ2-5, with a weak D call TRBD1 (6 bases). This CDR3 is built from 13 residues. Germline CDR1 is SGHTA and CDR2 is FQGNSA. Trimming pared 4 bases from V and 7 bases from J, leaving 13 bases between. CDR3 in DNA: TGTGCCAGCAGCTACGCGTCCAGGGGGACCCAGTACTTC. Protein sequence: CASSYASRGTQYF.

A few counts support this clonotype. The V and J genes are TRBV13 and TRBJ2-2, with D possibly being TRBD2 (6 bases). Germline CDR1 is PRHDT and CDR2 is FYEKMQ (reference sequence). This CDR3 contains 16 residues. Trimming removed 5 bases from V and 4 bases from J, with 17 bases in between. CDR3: CASSPYSGDSTGELFF. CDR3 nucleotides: TGTGCCAGCAGCCCCTATAGCGGTGACTCCACCGGGGAGCTGTTTTTT.

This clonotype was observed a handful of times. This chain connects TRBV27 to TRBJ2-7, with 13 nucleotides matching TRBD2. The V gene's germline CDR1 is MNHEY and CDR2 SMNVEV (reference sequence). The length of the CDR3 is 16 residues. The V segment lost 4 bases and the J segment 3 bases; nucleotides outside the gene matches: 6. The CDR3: CASSSGLAGKLYEQYF. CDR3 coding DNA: TGTGCCAGCAGTTCGGGACTAGCGGGGAAGCTCTACGAGCAGTACTTC.

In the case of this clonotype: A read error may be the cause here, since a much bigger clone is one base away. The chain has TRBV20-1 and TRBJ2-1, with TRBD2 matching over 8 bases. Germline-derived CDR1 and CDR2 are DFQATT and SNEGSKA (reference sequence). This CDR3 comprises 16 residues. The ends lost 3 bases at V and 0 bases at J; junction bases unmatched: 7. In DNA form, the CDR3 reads TGCAGTGCTAGTAAGCAGCGGGGGAGCTCCTACAATGAGCAGTTCTTC. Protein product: CSASKQRGSSYNEQFF.

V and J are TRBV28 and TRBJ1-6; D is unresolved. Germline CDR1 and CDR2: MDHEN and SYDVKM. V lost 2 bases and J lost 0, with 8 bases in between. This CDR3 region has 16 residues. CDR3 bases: TGTGCCAGCAGTTTAGGGCGGAGCTCCTATAATTCACCCCTCCACTTT. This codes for CASSLGRSSYNSPLHF. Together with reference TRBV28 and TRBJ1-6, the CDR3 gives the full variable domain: DVKVTQSSRYLVKRTGEKVFLECVQDMDHENMFWYRQDPGLGLRLIYFSYDVKMKEKGDIPEGYSVSREKKERFSLILESASTNQTSMYLCASSLGRSSYNSPLHFGNGTRLTVT.

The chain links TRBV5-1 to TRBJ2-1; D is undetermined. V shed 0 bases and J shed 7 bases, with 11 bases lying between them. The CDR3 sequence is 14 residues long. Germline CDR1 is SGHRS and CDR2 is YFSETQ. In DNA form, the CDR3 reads TGCGCCAGCAGCTTGGCCGGGCCTAGGAATGAGCAGTTCTTC. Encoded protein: CASSLAGPRNEQFF.